This T cell receptor (beta chain) originates from a study of blood T cell repertoires in COVID-19. At the level of the study: Sites across the United States, Italy and Spain contributed samples from acute and convalescent COVID-19.

Authors' processing steps: Reference gene primer amplification gave nucleated cell count estimates. Libraries were prepared by immunoSEQ multiplex PCR; TCRdb keeps only in-frame clonotypes and omits some of them. The V and J calls and clone size are taken from that table; D and trimming were inferred from the DNA. Altogether around 130,000 clones are present, 84% being singletons, with the ten largest covering roughly an eighth. V lost 5 bases and J 1 base, leaving 5 bases between the germline ends. This CDR3 is built from 11 residues. CDR1 is SQVTM, CDR2 ANQGSEA, per germline. The clonotype was recovered from a woman aged 55-70 years with acute or convalescent COVID-19. This sequence joins TRBV29-1 and TRBJ1-1; D unresolved. The sequenced sample consisted of peripheral blood. Here the CDR3 reads CSVIQNTEAFF. CDR3 bases: TGCAGCGTTATACAGAACACTGAAGCTTTCTTT.